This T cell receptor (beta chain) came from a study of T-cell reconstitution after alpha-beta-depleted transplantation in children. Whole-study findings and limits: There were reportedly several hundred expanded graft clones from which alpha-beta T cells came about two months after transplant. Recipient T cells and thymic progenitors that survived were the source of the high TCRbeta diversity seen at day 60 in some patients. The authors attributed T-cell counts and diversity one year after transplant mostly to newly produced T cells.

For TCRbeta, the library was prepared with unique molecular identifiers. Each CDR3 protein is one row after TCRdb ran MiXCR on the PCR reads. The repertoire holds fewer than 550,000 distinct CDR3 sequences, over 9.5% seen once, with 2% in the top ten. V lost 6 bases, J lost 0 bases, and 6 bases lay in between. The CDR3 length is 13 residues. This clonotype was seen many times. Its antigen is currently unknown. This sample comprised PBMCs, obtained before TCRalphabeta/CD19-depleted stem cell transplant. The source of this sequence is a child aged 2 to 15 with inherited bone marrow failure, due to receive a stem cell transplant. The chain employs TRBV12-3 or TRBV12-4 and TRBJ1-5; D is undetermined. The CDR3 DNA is TGTGCCAGCAGAGATTATAGCAATCAGCCCCAGCATTTT. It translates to CASRDYSNQPQHF.